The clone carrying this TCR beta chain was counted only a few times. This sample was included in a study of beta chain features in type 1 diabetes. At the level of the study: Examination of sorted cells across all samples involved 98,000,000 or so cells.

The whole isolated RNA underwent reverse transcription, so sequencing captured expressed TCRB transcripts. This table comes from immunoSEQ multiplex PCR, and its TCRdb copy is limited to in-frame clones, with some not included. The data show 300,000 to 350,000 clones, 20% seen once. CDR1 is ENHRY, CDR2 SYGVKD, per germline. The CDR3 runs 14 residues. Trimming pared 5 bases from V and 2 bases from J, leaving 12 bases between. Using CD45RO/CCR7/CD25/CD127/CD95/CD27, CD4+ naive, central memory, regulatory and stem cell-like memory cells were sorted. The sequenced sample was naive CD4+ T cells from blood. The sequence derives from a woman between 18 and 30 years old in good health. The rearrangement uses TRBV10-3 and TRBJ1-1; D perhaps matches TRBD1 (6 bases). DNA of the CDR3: TGTGCCATCAGTCCGACAGGATTCAACACTGAAGCTTTCTTT. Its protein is CAISPTGFNTEAFF.